Below, one TCR beta chain is given with its context. Trimming took 5 bases from V and 4 from J, leaving 18 bases between them. This CDR3 is 16 amino acids long. Looked up from germline, CDR1 is KGHSH and CDR2 is LQKENI. Assay: immunoSEQ multiplex PCR; the TCRdb copy retains only in-frame clones and omits some. The data contain fewer than 95,000 clones, 70% to 85% of them singletons. This entry is derived from a study of OX40 agonist ivuxolimab in advanced cancers. Study details: Ivuxolimab, an antibody that agonizes OX40 (CD134), was administered to the patients.

The clonotype was recovered from an adult with an advanced solid tumor such as melanoma, head and neck, liver or kidney cancer. The sequenced sample was CD4+ or CD8+ T cells sorted from blood, obtained in a trial of the OX40 agonist ivuxolimab. V gene TRBV18 combines with J gene TRBJ2-4; TRBD1 or TRBD2 may be the D gene (5 bases each). The CDR3: CASSNPNRDRKNIQYF. CDR3 nucleotide sequence: TGTGCCAGCTCAAACCCAAACCGGGACCGGAAAAACATTCAGTACTTC.